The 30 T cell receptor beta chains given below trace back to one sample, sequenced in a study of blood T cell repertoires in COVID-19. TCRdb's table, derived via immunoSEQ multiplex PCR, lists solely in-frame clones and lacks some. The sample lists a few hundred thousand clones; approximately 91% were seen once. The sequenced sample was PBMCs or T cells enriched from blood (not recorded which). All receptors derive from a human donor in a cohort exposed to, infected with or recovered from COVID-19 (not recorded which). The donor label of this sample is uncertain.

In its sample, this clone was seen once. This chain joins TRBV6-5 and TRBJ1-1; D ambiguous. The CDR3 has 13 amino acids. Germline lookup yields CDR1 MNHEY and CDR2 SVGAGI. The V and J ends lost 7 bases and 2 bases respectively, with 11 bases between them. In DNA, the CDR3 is TGTGCCAGCACCCGGGATCCAAACACTGAAGCTTTCTTT. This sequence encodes CASTRDPNTEAFF.

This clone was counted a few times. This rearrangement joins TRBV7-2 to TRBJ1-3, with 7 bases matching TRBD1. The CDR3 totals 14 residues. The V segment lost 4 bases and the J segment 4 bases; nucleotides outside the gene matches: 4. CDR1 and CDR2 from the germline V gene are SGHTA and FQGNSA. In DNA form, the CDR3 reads TGTGCCAGCAGCTCACAGGGGAGGGGAAACACCATATATTTT. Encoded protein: CASSSQGRGNTIYF. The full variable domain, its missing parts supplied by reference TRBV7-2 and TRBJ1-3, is GAGVSQSPSNKVTEKGKDVELRCDPISGHTALYWYRQSLGQGLEFLIYFQGNSAPDKSGLPSDRFSAERTGGSVSTLTIQRTQQEDSAVYLCASSSQGRGNTIYFGEGSWLTVV.

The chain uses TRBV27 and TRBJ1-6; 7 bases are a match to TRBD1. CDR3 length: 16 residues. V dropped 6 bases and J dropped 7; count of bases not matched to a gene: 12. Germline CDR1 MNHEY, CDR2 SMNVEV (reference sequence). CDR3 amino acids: CASRLDHRDRNSPLHF. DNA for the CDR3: TGTGCCAGCAGACTCGACCACCGGGACAGAAATTCACCCCTCCACTTT.

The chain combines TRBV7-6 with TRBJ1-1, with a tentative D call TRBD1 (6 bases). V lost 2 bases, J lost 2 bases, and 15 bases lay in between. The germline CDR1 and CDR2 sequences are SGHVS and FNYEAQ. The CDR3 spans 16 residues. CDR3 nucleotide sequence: TGTGCCAGCAGCTTACACAGGGCCACCAGCAACACTGAAGCTTTCTTT. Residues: CASSLHRATSNTEAFF. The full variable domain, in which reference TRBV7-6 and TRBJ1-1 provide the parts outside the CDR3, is GAGVSQSPRYKVTKRGQDVALRCDPISGHVSLYWYRQALGQGPEFLTYFNYEAQQDKSGLPNDRFSAERPEGSISTLTIQRTEQRDSAMYRCASSLHRATSNTEAFFGQGTRLTVV.

The CDR3 here is CASSWAGEGSTEAFF. In DNA form, the CDR3 reads TGCGCCAGCAGTTGGGCGGGGGAAGGCTCCACTGAAGCTTTCTTT. The genes are TRBV5-1 and TRBJ1-1, with D possibly matching TRBD1 (5 bases). CDR1 and CDR2 (germline): SGHRS, YFSETQ. This CDR3 has 15 amino acids. V lost 5 bases and J lost 4, with 18 bases in between.

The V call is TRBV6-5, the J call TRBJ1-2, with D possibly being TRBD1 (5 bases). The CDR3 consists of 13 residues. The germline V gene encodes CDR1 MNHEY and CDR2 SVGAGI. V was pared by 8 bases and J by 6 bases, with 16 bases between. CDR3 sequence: CASWGGGYNGYTF. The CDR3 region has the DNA TGTGCCAGCTGGGGCGGGGGTTATAATGGCTACACCTTC.

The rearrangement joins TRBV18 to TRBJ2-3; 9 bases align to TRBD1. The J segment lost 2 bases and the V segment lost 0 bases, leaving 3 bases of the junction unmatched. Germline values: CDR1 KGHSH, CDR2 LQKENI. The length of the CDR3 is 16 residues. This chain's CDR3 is CASSPPWDRDTDTQYF. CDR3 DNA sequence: TGTGCCAGCTCACCACCGTGGGACAGGGACACAGATACGCAGTATTTT.

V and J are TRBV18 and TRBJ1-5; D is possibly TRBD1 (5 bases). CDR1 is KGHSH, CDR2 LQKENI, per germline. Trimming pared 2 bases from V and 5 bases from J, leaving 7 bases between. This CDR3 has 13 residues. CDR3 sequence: CASSPGADQPQHF. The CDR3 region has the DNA TGTGCCAGCTCACCAGGGGCGGATCAGCCCCAGCATTTT.

The CDR3 nucleotides are TGTGCCAGCAGTTATTGGACAGGGGGCGGGGAGACCCAGTACTTC. It encodes CASSYWTGGGETQYF. The rearrangement links TRBV27 to TRBJ2-5, with 11 bases matching TRBD1. Trimming at V came to 4 bases and at J to 5 bases, leaving 6 bases not matched to a gene. The CDR3 runs 15 residues. CDR1 and CDR2 (germline): MNHEY, SMNVEV (reference sequence).

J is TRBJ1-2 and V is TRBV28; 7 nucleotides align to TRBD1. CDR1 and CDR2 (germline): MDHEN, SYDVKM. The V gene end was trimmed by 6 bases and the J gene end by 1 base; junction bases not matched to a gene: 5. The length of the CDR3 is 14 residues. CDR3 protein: CASSPGQINYGYTF. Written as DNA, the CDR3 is TGTGCCAGCAGCCCGGGACAGATTAACTATGGCTACACCTTC.

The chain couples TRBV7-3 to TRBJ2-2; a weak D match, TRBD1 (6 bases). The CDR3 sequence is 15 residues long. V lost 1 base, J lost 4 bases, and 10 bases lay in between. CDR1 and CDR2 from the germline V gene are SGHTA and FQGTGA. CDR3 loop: CASSLKGHVTGELFF. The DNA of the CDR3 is TGTGCCAGCAGCTTAAAGGGACACGTCACCGGGGAGCTGTTTTTT.

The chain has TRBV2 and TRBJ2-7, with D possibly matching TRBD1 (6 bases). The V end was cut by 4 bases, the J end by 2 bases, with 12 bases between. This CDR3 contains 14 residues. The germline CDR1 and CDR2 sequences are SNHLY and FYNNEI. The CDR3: CASSGGTLTYEQYF. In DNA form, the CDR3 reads TGTGCCAGCAGTGGTGGGACACTTACCTACGAGCAGTACTTC. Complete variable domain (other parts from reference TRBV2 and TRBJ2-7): EPEVTQTPSHQVTQMGQEVILRCVPISNHLYFYWYRQILGQKVEFLVSFYNNEISEKSEIFDDQFSVERPDGSNFTLKIRSTKLEDSAMYFCASSGGTLTYEQYFGPGTRLTVT.

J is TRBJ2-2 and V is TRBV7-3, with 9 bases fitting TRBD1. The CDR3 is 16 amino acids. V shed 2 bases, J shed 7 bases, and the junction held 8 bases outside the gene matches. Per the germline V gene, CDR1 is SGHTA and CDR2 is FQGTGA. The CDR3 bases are TGTGCCAGCAGCTTACCCGGGACAGGGCAATACGGGGAGCTGTTTTTT. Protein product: CASSLPGTGQYGELFF.

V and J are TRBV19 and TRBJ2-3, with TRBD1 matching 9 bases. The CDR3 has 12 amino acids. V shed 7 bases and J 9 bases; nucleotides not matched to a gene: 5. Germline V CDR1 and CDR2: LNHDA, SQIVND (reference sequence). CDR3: CASNDRGGTQYF. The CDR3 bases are TGTGCCAGTAACGACAGGGGGGGCACGCAGTATTTT.

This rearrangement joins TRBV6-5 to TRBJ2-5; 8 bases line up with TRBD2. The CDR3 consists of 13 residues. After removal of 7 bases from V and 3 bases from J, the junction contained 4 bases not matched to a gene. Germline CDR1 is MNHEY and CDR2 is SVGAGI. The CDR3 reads CASIPRGEETQYF. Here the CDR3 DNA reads TGTGCCAGCATCCCGCGGGGGGAAGAGACCCAGTACTTC.

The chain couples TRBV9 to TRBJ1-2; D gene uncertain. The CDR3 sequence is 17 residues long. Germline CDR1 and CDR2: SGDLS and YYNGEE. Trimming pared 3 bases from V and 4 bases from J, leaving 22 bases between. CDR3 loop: CASSAGLASTVSYGYTF. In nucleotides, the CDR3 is TGTGCCAGCAGCGCCGGACTGGCCTCGACGGTTAGCTATGGCTACACCTTC.

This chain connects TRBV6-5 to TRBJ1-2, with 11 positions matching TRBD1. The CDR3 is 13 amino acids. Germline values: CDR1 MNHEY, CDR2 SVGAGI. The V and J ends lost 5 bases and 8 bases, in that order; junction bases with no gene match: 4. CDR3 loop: CASSPGTGGGYTF. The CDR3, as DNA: TGTGCCAGCAGTCCCGGGACAGGGGGAGGCTACACCTTC.

CDR3 in amino acids: CASSPPAGHEQFF. The CDR3 DNA follows: TGTGCCAGCAGCCCCCCAGCGGGACATGAGCAGTTCTTC. This chain joins TRBV7-9 and TRBJ2-1; 7 bases are shared with TRBD2. The CDR3 extends over 13 amino acids. The trim removed 5 bases at V and 8 bases at J, leaving 6 bases unmatched. From germline, CDR1 is SEHNR and CDR2 FQNEAQ (reference sequence).

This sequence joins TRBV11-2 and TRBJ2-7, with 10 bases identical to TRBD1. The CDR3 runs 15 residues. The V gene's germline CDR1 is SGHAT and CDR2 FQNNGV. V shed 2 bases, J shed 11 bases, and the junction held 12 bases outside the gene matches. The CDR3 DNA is TGTGCCAGCAGCTTAAGTTGGACAGGGGGAACTACGGAGTACTTC. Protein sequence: CASSLSWTGGTTEYF.

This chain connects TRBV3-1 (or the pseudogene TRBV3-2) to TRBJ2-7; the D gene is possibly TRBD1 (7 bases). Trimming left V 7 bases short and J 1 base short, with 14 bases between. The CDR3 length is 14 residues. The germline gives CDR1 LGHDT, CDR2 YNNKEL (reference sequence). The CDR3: CASTQGGGSYEQYF. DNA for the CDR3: TGTGCCAGCACCCAGGGGGGAGGATCCTACGAGCAGTACTTC.

The CDR3 is CASSYPGTGNEQYF. DNA for the CDR3: TGTGCCAGCAGCTATCCCGGGACAGGGAACGAGCAGTACTTC. This chain links TRBV7-9 with TRBJ2-7, with TRBD1 matching over 9 bases. Trimming removed 4 bases from V and 5 bases from J; junction bases left unmatched: 6. The CDR3 runs to 14 residues. Germline values: CDR1 SEHNR, CDR2 FQNEAQ (reference sequence).

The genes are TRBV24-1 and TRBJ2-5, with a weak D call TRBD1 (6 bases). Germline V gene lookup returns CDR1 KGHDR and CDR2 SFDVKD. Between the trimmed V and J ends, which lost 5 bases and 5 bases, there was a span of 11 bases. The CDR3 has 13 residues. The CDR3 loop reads CATSGPDRETQYF. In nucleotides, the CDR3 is TGTGCCACCAGTGGACCCGACAGGGAGACCCAGTACTTC.

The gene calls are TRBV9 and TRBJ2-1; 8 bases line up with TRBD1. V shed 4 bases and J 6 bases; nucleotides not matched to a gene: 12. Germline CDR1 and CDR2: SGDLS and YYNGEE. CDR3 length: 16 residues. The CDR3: CASSSTLDRVSNEQFF. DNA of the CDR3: TGTGCCAGCAGCTCTACCCTGGACAGGGTCTCCAATGAGCAGTTCTTC.

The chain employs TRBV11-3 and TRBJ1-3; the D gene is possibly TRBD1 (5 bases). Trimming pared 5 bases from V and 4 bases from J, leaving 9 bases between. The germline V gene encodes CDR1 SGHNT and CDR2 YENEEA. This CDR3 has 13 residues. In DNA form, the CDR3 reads TGTGCCAGCAGCCAGGGAGGAGGAAACACCATATATTTT. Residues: CASSQGGGNTIYF.

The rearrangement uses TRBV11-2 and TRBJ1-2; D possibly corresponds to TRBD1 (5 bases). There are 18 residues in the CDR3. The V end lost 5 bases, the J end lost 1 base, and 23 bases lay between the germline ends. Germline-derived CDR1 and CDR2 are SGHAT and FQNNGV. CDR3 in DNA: TGTGCCAGCAGCGGACTCGGGGGAAAGCGGGCCTATAACTATGGCTACACCTTC. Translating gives CASSGLGGKRAYNYGYTF.

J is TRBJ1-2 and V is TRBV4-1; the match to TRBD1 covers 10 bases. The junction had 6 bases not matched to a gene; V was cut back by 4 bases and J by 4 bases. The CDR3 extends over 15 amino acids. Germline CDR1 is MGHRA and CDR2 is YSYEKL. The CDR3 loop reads CASSLGQGVFYGYTF. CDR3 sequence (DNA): TGCGCCAGCAGCCTCGGACAGGGGGTATTCTATGGCTACACCTTC.

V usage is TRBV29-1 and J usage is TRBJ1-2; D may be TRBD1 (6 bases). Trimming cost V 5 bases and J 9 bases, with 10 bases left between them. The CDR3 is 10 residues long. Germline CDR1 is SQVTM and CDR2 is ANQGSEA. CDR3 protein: CSVWDTSYTF. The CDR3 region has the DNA TGCAGCGTTTGGGACACGAGCTACACCTTC.

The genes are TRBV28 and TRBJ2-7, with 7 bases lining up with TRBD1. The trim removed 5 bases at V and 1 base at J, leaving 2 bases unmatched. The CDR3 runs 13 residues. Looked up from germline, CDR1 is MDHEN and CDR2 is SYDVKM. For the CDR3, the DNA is TGTGCCAGCAGTGGGGACAGATCCTACGAGCAGTACTTC. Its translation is CASSGDRSYEQYF.

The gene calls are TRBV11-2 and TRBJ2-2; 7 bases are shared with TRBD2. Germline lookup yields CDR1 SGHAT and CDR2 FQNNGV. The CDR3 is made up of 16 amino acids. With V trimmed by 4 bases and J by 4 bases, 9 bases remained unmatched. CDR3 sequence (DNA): TGTGCCAGCAGCTCCCTCGGGGGGTTTAGCACCGGGGAGCTGTTTTTT. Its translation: CASSSLGGFSTGELFF.

The CDR3 nucleotides are TGTGCCAGCAGCGTAGATTTCACGGGAGTGTACGAGCAGTACTTC. It codes for CASSVDFTGVYEQYF. This chain links TRBV9 with TRBJ2-7; tentatively, D is TRBD2 (6 bases). V lost 0 bases and J 4 bases, leaving 14 bases between the germline ends. The CDR3 consists of 15 residues. Germline V gene data show CDR1 as SGDLS and CDR2 as YYNGEE. The variable domain in full, completed from reference TRBV9 and TRBJ2-7, reads DSGVTQTPKHLITATGQRVTLRCSPRSGDLSVYWYQQSLDQGLQFLIQYYNGEERAKGNILERFSAQQFPDLHSELNLSSLELGDSALYFCASSVDFTGVYEQYFGPGTRLTVT.